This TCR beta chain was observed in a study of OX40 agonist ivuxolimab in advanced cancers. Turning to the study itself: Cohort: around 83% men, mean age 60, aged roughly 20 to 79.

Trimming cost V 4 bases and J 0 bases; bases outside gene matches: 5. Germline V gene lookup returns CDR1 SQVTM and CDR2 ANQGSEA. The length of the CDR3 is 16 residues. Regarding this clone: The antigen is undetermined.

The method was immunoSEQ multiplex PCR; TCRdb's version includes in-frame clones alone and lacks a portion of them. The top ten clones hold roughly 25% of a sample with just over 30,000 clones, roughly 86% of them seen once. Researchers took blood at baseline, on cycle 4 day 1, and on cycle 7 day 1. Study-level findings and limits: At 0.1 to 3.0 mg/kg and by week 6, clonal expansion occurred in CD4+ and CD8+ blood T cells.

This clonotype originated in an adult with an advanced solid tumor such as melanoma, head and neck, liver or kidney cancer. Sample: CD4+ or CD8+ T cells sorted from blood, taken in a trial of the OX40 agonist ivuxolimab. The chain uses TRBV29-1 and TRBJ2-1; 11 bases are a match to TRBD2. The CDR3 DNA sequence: TGCAGCGTTGTGGGACTAGCGGACAGCTCCTACAATGAGCAGTTCTTC. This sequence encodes CSVVGLADSSYNEQFF.